Following are 29 T cell receptor beta chains from one sample sequenced in a study of PD-L1 blockade in urothelial cancer. Clones were read by immunoSEQ multiplex PCR, and TCRdb kept only the in-frame ones, dropping some. The table shows tens of thousands of clones, with around 83% occurring only once. Noted time point: pretreatment peripheral blood. Specimen: PBMCs, collected around atezolizumab (anti-PD-L1) treatment. The receptors derive from a man in his sixties with urothelial cancer.

The V call is TRBV5-6, the J call TRBJ2-5, with 11 bases aligning to TRBD2. After removal of 5 bases from V and 5 bases from J, the junction contained 11 bases not matched to a gene. Germline V gives CDR1 SGHDT, CDR2 YYEEEE. This CDR3 is 16 amino acids long. Here the CDR3 reads CASSFPGLAAEETQYF. Here the CDR3 DNA reads TGTGCCAGCAGTTTCCCGGGACTAGCGGCGGAGGAGACCCAGTACTTC. Full variable domain (remainder filled in from reference TRBV5-6 and TRBJ2-5): DAGVTQSPTHLIKTRGQQVTLRCSPKSGHDTVSWYQQALGQGPQFIFQYYEEEERQRGNFPDRFSGHQFPNYSSELNVNALLLGDSALYLCASSFPGLAAEETQYFGPGTRLLVL.

This chain uses TRBV10-3 with TRBJ2-6; 9 nucleotides match TRBD1. The germline V gene has CDR1 ENHRY and CDR2 SYGVKD. The CDR3 runs 17 residues. V lost 10 bases and J lost 0; bases outside the gene matches: 10. CDR3 in amino acids: CASRTGEFPSGANVLTF. As DNA, the CDR3 is TGTGCCAGCAGGACAGGGGAGTTCCCCTCTGGGGCCAACGTCCTGACTTTC.

The V gene is TRBV27, the J gene TRBJ1-1; weak D call: TRBD1 (5 bases). V was pared by 6 bases and J by 5 bases, with 16 bases between. The germline CDR1 and CDR2 sequences are MNHEY and SMNVEV (reference sequence). This CDR3 contains 14 residues. CDR3 bases: TGTGCCAGCAGCGCTCTCGGGGGTACTACTGAAGCTTTCTTT. This translates into CASSALGGTTEAFF.

On this clone itself: Relative to the germline gene, one junction end is altered; a read error may explain this. J is TRBJ2-6 and V is TRBV11-1; 8 nucleotides align to TRBD1. There are 15 residues in the CDR3. CDR1 SGHAT and CDR2 FQDESV come from the germline V gene (reference sequence). The CDR3 bases are TGTGCCAGCAGCTCTGCGACGGACAGGGCTAACGTCCTGACTTTC. Translation gives CASSSATDRANVLTF.

The chain is built from TRBV19 and TRBJ1-5, with 7 bases identical to TRBD1. Unmatched junction bases numbered 9, after V lost 6 bases and J lost 7 bases. There are 14 residues in the CDR3. Germline CDR1 LNHDA, CDR2 SQIVND (reference sequence). The CDR3 DNA sequence: TGTGCCAGTAGGACCCAGGGGGAAGGGCAGCCCCAGCATTTT. It encodes CASRTQGEGQPQHF.

The J gene is TRBJ2-1, the V gene TRBV12-5, with a possible D match to TRBD1 (5 bases). The germline V gene has CDR1 LGHNT and CDR2 FRNRAP. The CDR3 sequence is 16 residues long. V lost 4 bases and J lost 4, with 17 bases in between. CDR3 loop: CASGSNTVPGYNEQFF. CDR3 DNA sequence: TGTGCTAGTGGTTCGAACACAGTCCCAGGGTACAATGAGCAGTTCTTC.

The chain recombines TRBV28 with TRBJ2-2, with a tentative D call TRBD1 (6 bases). The CDR3 runs 14 residues. Germline-derived CDR1 and CDR2 are MDHEN and SYDVKM. Trimming shortened V by 5 bases and J by 2 bases, and 9 bases separated the two germline ends. CDR3 loop: CASSRQVNTGELFF. The CDR3 nucleotides read TGTGCCAGCAGTCGACAGGTCAACACCGGGGAGCTGTTTTTT.

This chain uses TRBV5-6 with TRBJ1-1; 10 bases are shared with TRBD1. CDR3 length equals 13 residues. Germline assignment: CDR1 SGHDT and CDR2 YYEEEE. Trimming cost V 3 bases and J 6 bases; bases outside gene matches: 2. CDR3 residues: CASSWGTGAEAFF. The CDR3 DNA reads TGTGCCAGCAGCTGGGGGACAGGGGCTGAAGCTTTCTTT.

The genes are TRBV6-6 and TRBJ2-2, with 8 bases aligning to TRBD1. CDR3 length equals 16 residues. Trimming at V came to 8 bases and at J to 3 bases, leaving 11 bases not matched to a gene. CDR1 MNHNY and CDR2 SVGAGI come from the germline V gene (reference sequence). This CDR3 reads CASSDGDRRYTGELFF. The CDR3 nucleotides read TGTGCCAGCTCGGATGGGGACAGGCGCTACACCGGGGAGCTGTTTTTT.

In its sample, this clone was seen a few times. The chain combines TRBV28 with TRBJ2-7; possible D gene TRBD1, 5 bases. The CDR3 is 11 residues long. CDR1 is MDHEN, CDR2 SYDVKM, per germline. V dropped 6 bases and J dropped 4 bases, with 7 bases sitting between them. The CDR3 loop reads CASRRQYEQYF. The DNA of the CDR3 is TGTGCCAGCAGGAGACAGTACGAGCAGTACTTC.

The chain employs TRBV7-2 and TRBJ2-1, with 8 bases identical to TRBD1. Looked up from germline, CDR1 is SGHTA and CDR2 is FQGNSA. The junction had 10 bases not matched to a gene; V was cut back by 5 bases and J by 7 bases. The CDR3 runs 15 residues. Written as DNA, the CDR3 is TGTGCCAGCAGCCCCCAGGGACAGGTAGTAAATGAGCAGTTCTTC. The encoded protein is CASSPQGQVVNEQFF. Drawing the rest from reference TRBV7-2 and TRBJ2-1, the complete variable domain is GAGVSQSPSNKVTEKGKDVELRCDPISGHTALYWYRQSLGQGLEFLIYFQGNSAPDKSGLPSDRFSAERTGGSVSTLTIQRTQQEDSAVYLCASSPQGQVVNEQFFGPGTRLTVL.

V usage is TRBV25-1 and J usage is TRBJ2-7; 8 bases align to TRBD2. The CDR3 has 15 residues. The J segment lost 0 bases and the V segment lost 3 bases, leaving 4 bases of the junction unmatched. The V gene's germline CDR1 is MGHDK and CDR2 SYGVNS. The CDR3: CASSDLAGSSYEQYF. For the CDR3, the DNA is TGTGCCAGCAGTGATTTAGCGGGGAGCTCCTACGAGCAGTACTTC.

The chain has TRBV7-2 and TRBJ2-3; no clear D. CDR1 and CDR2 from the germline V gene are SGHTA and FQGNSA. The germline V and J ends were trimmed by 3 bases and 4 bases, with 11 bases remaining between them. This CDR3 is built from 14 residues. DNA of the CDR3: TGTGCCAGCAGCTTTCGGCGTAGCTCAGATACGCAGTATTTT. Encoded protein: CASSFRRSSDTQYF.

J is TRBJ2-5 and V is TRBV5-1, with D perhaps matching TRBD1 (5 bases). The CDR3 consists of 14 residues. V dropped 1 base and J dropped 2 bases, with 9 bases sitting between them. Per the germline V gene, CDR1 is SGHRS and CDR2 is YFSETQ. The DNA of the CDR3 is TGCGCCAGCAGCTTGTCCAGGGCGCAAGAGACCCAGTACTTC. Its protein product is CASSLSRAQETQYF.

The V and J genes are TRBV7-2 and TRBJ2-7, with a weak D call TRBD2 (6 bases). Trimming shortened V by 2 bases and J by 3 bases, and 14 bases separated the two germline ends. The CDR3 runs 15 residues. The germline V gene has CDR1 SGHTA and CDR2 FQGNSA. CDR3 sequence (DNA): TGTGCCAGCAGCTTAAAAAGGCTAGCGATCTACGAGCAGTACTTC. This codes for CASSLKRLAIYEQYF.

The chain is built from TRBV19 and TRBJ2-3, with 11 positions matching TRBD2. This CDR3 is 15 amino acids long. The V and J ends lost 5 bases and 4 bases, in that order; junction bases with no gene match: 5. Per the germline V gene, CDR1 is LNHDA and CDR2 is SQIVND (reference sequence). CDR3 loop: CASSPMGLAADTQYF. The CDR3 DNA is TGTGCCAGTAGTCCAATGGGACTAGCGGCAGATACGCAGTATTTT.

This rearrangement joins TRBV7-2 to TRBJ2-7; D not certain. The germline V and J ends were trimmed by 4 bases and 0 bases, with 4 bases remaining between them. The CDR3 runs to 12 residues. Germline values: CDR1 SGHTA, CDR2 FQGNSA. This CDR3 is CASSSSSYEQYF. The DNA of the CDR3 is TGTGCCAGCAGCTCGAGCTCCTACGAGCAGTACTTC.

CDR3: CAWRGGQFSTDTQYF. The CDR3 DNA follows: TGTGCCTGGAGGGGGGGACAGTTTAGCACAGATACGCAGTATTTT. The gene calls are TRBV30 and TRBJ2-3; tentative D call: TRBD1 (7 bases). V lost 3 bases, J lost 0 bases, and 13 bases lay in between. The CDR3 length is 15 residues. CDR1 and CDR2 from the germline V gene are GTSNPN and SVGIG (reference sequence).

This clone appeared a few times. The chain employs TRBV27 and TRBJ2-7; 7 bases map to TRBD1. This CDR3 is 13 amino acids long. With V trimmed by 6 bases and J by 4 bases, 6 bases remained unmatched. Germline V gene lookup returns CDR1 MNHEY and CDR2 SMNVEV (reference sequence). The CDR3 loop reads CASRRQGSYEQYF. CDR3 nucleotide sequence: TGTGCCAGCAGACGACAGGGAAGTTACGAGCAGTACTTC.

This clone showed up just a few times. V and J are TRBV18 and TRBJ1-6, with 9 bases fitting TRBD1. V shed 1 base and J 10 bases; nucleotides not matched to a gene: 8. Germline CDR1 is KGHSH and CDR2 is LQKENI. This CDR3 is built from 16 residues. This CDR3 is CASSPQQGAPGSPLHF. CDR3 coding DNA: TGTGCCAGCTCACCACAACAGGGGGCGCCGGGGTCACCCCTCCACTTT.

The rearrangement joins TRBV7-9 to TRBJ1-4; possible D gene TRBD1, 6 bases. V lost 2 bases and J lost 4, with 8 bases in between. The CDR3 consists of 14 residues. CDR1 and CDR2 (germline): SEHNR, FQNEAQ (reference sequence). DNA of the CDR3: TGTGCCAGCAGCTTACAGGGGTTTAATGAAAAACTGTTTTTT. Translation gives CASSLQGFNEKLFF.

CDR3 nucleotides: TGCGCCAGCAGCCTCCTAGCGGGAGTTTCGGATACGCAGTATTTT. The encoded protein is CASSLLAGVSDTQYF. The V call is TRBV4-1, the J call TRBJ2-3; TRBD2 matches at 10 bases. Per the germline V gene, CDR1 is MGHRA and CDR2 is YSYEKL. CDR3 size: 15 residues. J was trimmed by 6 bases and V by 4 bases; bases with no gene match: 7.

V is TRBV10-3 and J is TRBJ1-2; 11 bases are a match to TRBD1. J gave up 14 bases and V 5 bases, and 4 bases lay outside the gene matches. CDR1 and CDR2 from the germline V gene are ENHRY and SYGVKD. This CDR3 is 11 amino acids long. CDR3 nucleotide sequence: TGTGCCATCAGTCCTGGGACAGGGGGAACCTTC. Translation gives CAISPGTGGTF.

In the case of this clone: Different DNA sequences within this sample yield the same CDR3. V is TRBV6-1 and J is TRBJ2-5, with TRBD2 matching 14 bases. Germline loops: CDR1 MNHNS, CDR2 SASEGT. The V gene end was trimmed by 4 bases and the J gene end by 2 bases; junction bases not matched to a gene: 0. The CDR3 is made up of 15 amino acids. This CDR3 is CASSGLAGGQETQYF. DNA for the CDR3: TGTGCCAGCAGTGGACTAGCGGGAGGGCAAGAGACCCAGTACTTC.

CDR3 sequence reads: CACSWGGFTGELFF. The CDR3 DNA sequence: TGTGCCTGTTCTTGGGGGGGGTTCACCGGGGAGCTGTTTTTT. V gene TRBV30 combines with J gene TRBJ2-2; 7 bases fit TRBD2. Germline lookup yields CDR1 GTSNPN and CDR2 SVGIG (reference sequence). The junction had 8 bases not matched to a gene; V was cut back by 6 bases and J by 4 bases. The CDR3 runs to 14 residues.

This chain connects TRBV6-1 to TRBJ1-2, with D uncertain. Trimming cost V 4 bases and J 8 bases, with 5 bases left between them. Germline lookup yields CDR1 MNHNS and CDR2 SASEGT. CDR3 size: 10 residues. CDR3 sequence reads: CASSVRGYTF. As DNA, the CDR3 is TGTGCCAGCAGTGTGAGAGGCTACACCTTC.

The chain links TRBV2 to TRBJ2-5, with D possibly being TRBD2 (7 bases). The ends were cut back, 6 bases at V and 2 bases at J, with 19 bases in the middle. CDR1 and CDR2 from the germline V gene are SNHLY and FYNNEI. This CDR3 is built from 16 residues. In nucleotides, the CDR3 is TGTGCCAGCAGGGGGGCGCCTAGCGGATATCAAGAGACCCAGTACTTC. It translates to CASRGAPSGYQETQYF.

The genes are TRBV7-9 and TRBJ2-3; 9 nucleotides align to TRBD1. The length of the CDR3 is 16 residues. The germline V gene has CDR1 SEHNR and CDR2 FQNEAQ (reference sequence). Trimming at V came to 5 bases and at J to 2 bases, leaving 8 bases not matched to a gene. CDR3 protein: CASSVGQGTTTDTQYF. CDR3 nucleotide sequence: TGTGCCAGCAGCGTCGGACAGGGGACCACCACAGATACGCAGTATTTT.

This rearrangement joins TRBV5-4 to TRBJ2-1, with 9 bases aligning to TRBD1. This CDR3 region has 16 residues. Per the germline V gene, CDR1 is SGHNT and CDR2 is YYREEE (reference sequence). V was pared by 1 base and J by 8 bases, with 10 bases of the junction left unmatched. CDR3 nucleotides: TGTGCCAGCAGCTTGAAGGGGACAGGGCAATTCGATGAGCAGTTCTTC. This gives the protein CASSLKGTGQFDEQFF. The complete variable domain, with remaining parts taken from reference TRBV5-4 and TRBJ2-1, reads ETGVTQSPTHLIKTRGQQVTLRCSSQSGHNTVSWYQQALGQGPQFIFQYYREEENGRGNFPPRFSGLQFPNYSSELNVNALELDDSALYLCASSLKGTGQFDEQFFGPGTRLTVL.